This entry lists 18 T cell receptor beta chains sequenced from one sample in a study of cytomegalovirus exposure and HLA in healthy donors. 13 Jbeta primers and 60 Vbeta primers were used for the PCR. TCRdb's copy holds only in-frame clones and misses some; the assay was immunoSEQ multiplex PCR. The sample gives approximately 250,000 clones, approximately 78% of which show up once; more than 0.45% is in the top ten. Sequenced input: PBMCs. The receptors shown here come from a boy aged 5-17 years in good health and CMV-seronegative.

J is TRBJ1-1 and V is TRBV18; TRBD1 is a possible D gene (5 bases). This CDR3 has 16 amino acids. V was trimmed by 1 base and J by 3 bases, leaving 15 bases between them. Germline CDR1 reads KGHSH; CDR2 reads LQKENI. The CDR3 reads CASSPRARGVYTEAFF. CDR3 DNA sequence: TGTGCCAGCTCACCACGGGCCCGGGGGGTTTACACTGAAGCTTTCTTT.

The CDR3 region has the DNA TGTGCCAGCAGTGAAGCGCTCGTGTACGGGACTGAAGCTTTCTTT. Translated, it gives CASSEALVYGTEAFF. The chain combines TRBV6-1 with TRBJ1-1; D remains unclear. Per germline, CDR1 MNHNS and CDR2 SASEGT. This CDR3 has 15 residues. V lost 0 bases and J 5 bases, leaving 13 bases between the germline ends.

The CDR3 DNA is TGTGCCAGCATTACGCCAGGCAACACTGAAGCTTTCTTT. It codes for CASITPGNTEAFF. The V call is TRBV6-5, the J call TRBJ1-1; the D is unclear. Trimming pared 7 bases from V and 2 bases from J, leaving 11 bases between. Germline V lookup: CDR1 MNHEY, CDR2 SVGAGI. This CDR3 has 13 residues.

The chain combines TRBV9 with TRBJ1-1; D call uncertain. Trimming took 3 bases from V and 4 from J, leaving 7 bases between them. Germline CDR1 reads SGDLS; CDR2 reads YYNGEE. The CDR3 consists of 12 residues. DNA for the CDR3: TGTGCCAGCAGCGCATTCGGCACTGAAGCTTTCTTT. This codes for CASSAFGTEAFF.

The V gene is TRBV5-1, the J gene TRBJ1-4; D is undetermined. CDR3 size: 13 residues. The germline V gene encodes CDR1 SGHRS and CDR2 YFSETQ. V was pared by 1 base and J by 8 bases, with 9 bases between. The CDR3 here is CASSLKPREKLFF. CDR3 DNA sequence: TGCGCCAGCAGCTTGAAGCCACGCGAAAAACTGTTTTTT.

V and J are TRBV7-9 and TRBJ1-2; no definite D call. The germline V gene encodes CDR1 SEHNR and CDR2 FQNEAQ (reference sequence). Trimming took off 4 bases at V and 10 bases at J, with 10 bases between the two ends. The CDR3 extends over 11 amino acids. This CDR3 is CASSSRGSYTF. The CDR3 DNA sequence: TGTGCCAGCAGCTCTCGGGGATCCTACACCTTC.

This sequence joins TRBV11-3 and TRBJ2-1, with 9 bases identical to TRBD2. The ends lost 7 bases at V and 5 bases at J; junction bases unmatched: 12. CDR1 and CDR2 (germline): SGHNT, YENEEA. The CDR3 totals 16 residues. CDR3 in amino acids: CASTLRRGLANNEQFF. In DNA, the CDR3 is TGTGCCAGCACCCTCAGACGGGGACTAGCCAACAATGAGCAGTTCTTC. Using reference TRBV11-3 and TRBJ2-1 for the parts outside the CDR3, the full variable domain is EAGVVQSPRYKIIEKKQPVAFWCNPISGHNTLYWYLQNLGQGPELLIRYENEEAVDDSQLPKDRFSAERLKGVDSTLKIQPAELGDSAVYLCASTLRRGLANNEQFFGPGTRLTVL.

The CDR3 DNA reads TGTGCCAGCAGTGGACAGGGTGGGGGCACTGAAGCTTTCTTT. Translating gives CASSGQGGGTEAFF. The chain carries TRBV2 and TRBJ1-1, with TRBD1 matching 7 bases. CDR3 length equals 14 residues. V dropped 4 bases and J dropped 4; count of bases not matched to a gene: 6. Germline loops: CDR1 SNHLY, CDR2 FYNNEI.

CDR3 sequence (DNA): TGTGCCAGCAGCTTGGGCGGTAGCGGGAGTACGAATGAGCAGTTCTTC. Its translation is CASSLGGSGSTNEQFF. The chain couples TRBV5-4 to TRBJ2-1, with 9 bases lining up with TRBD2. The germline gives CDR1 SGHNT, CDR2 YYREEE (reference sequence). The CDR3 totals 16 residues. Losses at the gene ends were 0 bases for V and 7 bases for J; bases not matched to a gene: 8.

The chain joins TRBV5-6 to TRBJ2-5; D possibly corresponds to TRBD2 (6 bases). The J call may be in error: the DNA end matches TRBJ2-7 better. The CDR3 has 15 amino acids. Germline loops: CDR1 SGHDT, CDR2 YYEEEE. The CDR3 reads CASRGNTWASDEQYF. CDR3 DNA: TGTGCCAGCAGGGGGAATACTTGGGCTAGCGACGAGCAGTACTTC.

In the case of this clone: This sample includes further DNA sequences coding for the same CDR3. CDR3 bases: TGTGCCAGCAGCTTAAGGGGGAGCTCCTACAATGAGCAGTTCTTC. Translating it yields CASSLRGSSYNEQFF. This chain connects TRBV7-9 to TRBJ2-1; D perhaps matches TRBD1 (6 bases). Trimming took 2 bases from V and 0 from J, leaving 8 bases between them. This CDR3 contains 15 residues. CDR1 and CDR2 (germline): SEHNR, FQNEAQ (reference sequence).

This chain links TRBV11-2 with TRBJ2-2; maybe TRBD2 (5 bases). The CDR3 runs to 16 residues. Germline V gives CDR1 SGHAT, CDR2 FQNNGV. Trimming removed 4 bases at V and 2 bases at J, with 14 bases between. The CDR3: CASSSIKRPNTGELFF. The DNA for the CDR3 is TGTGCCAGCAGCTCGATAAAGCGGCCTAACACCGGGGAGCTGTTTTTT.

The V and J genes are TRBV7-9 and TRBJ2-2; 11 nucleotides line up with TRBD2. Germline trimming cut 3 bases from V and 1 base from J; bases unmatched to any gene: 1. Germline-derived CDR1 and CDR2 are SEHNR and FQNEAQ (reference sequence). The CDR3 runs to 16 residues. CDR3 residues: CASSLGLAVNTGELFF. In DNA form, the CDR3 reads TGTGCCAGCAGCTTGGGACTAGCGGTGAACACCGGGGAGCTGTTTTTT.

This clone was detected only once. The chain joins TRBV19 to TRBJ1-2; 7 nucleotides line up with TRBD1. The CDR3 has 15 amino acids. The V gene end was trimmed by 3 bases and the J gene end by 8 bases; junction bases not matched to a gene: 12. The germline V gene has CDR1 LNHDA and CDR2 SQIVND (reference sequence). CDR3: CASSIRVRGLLGYTF. The CDR3 region has the DNA TGTGCCAGTAGTATCAGGGTGAGGGGGCTGCTGGGCTACACCTTC.

The rearrangement uses TRBV5-6 and TRBJ1-1; 7 positions agree with TRBD1. The length of the CDR3 is 15 residues. V was clipped by 4 bases and J by 1 base; unmatched bases: 7. Germline CDR1 SGHDT, CDR2 YYEEEE. Here the CDR3 DNA reads TGTGCCAGCAGCATCCCCGGGACAGCGAACACTGAAGCTTTCTTT. It translates to CASSIPGTANTEAFF.

The chain employs TRBV25-1 and TRBJ2-7; a possible D gene is TRBD2 (5 bases). In germline, CDR1 is MGHDK, CDR2 SYGVNS. The V gene lost 4 bases and the J gene lost 3 bases, with 10 bases spanning the gap. This CDR3 spans 13 amino acids. The CDR3 reads CASSGTLNYEQYF. The CDR3 coding sequence is TGTGCCAGCAGTGGGACTCTGAACTACGAGCAGTACTTC.

The V call is TRBV29-1, the J call TRBJ1-4; a possible D gene is TRBD1 (5 bases). The CDR3 contains 14 residues. V was cut by 6 bases and J by 6 bases, with 17 bases left in between. Germline assignment: CDR1 SQVTM and CDR2 ANQGSEA. The CDR3 loop is CSVAFGRAHEKLFF. CDR3 sequence (DNA): TGCAGCGTCGCCTTCGGCAGGGCGCATGAAAAACTGTTTTTT.

This clone has more than one count but fewer than ten. The chain is built from TRBV19 and TRBJ2-2, with 13 bases that match TRBD2. The CDR3 spans 19 residues. Looked up from germline, CDR1 is LNHDA and CDR2 is SQIVND (reference sequence). J lost 5 bases, V lost 2 bases, and 11 bases had no gene match. Here the CDR3 reads CASSIYGTSGILITGELFF. CDR3 nucleotide sequence: TGTGCCAGTAGTATATATGGGACTAGCGGGATCTTGATAACCGGGGAGCTGTTTTTT. The variable domain in full, completed from reference TRBV19 and TRBJ2-2, reads DGGITQSPKYLFRKEGQNVTLSCEQNLNHDAMYWYRQDPGQGLRLIYYSQIVNDFQKGDIAEGYSVSREKKESFPLTVTSAQKNPTAFYLCASSIYGTSGILITGELFFGEGSRLTVL.